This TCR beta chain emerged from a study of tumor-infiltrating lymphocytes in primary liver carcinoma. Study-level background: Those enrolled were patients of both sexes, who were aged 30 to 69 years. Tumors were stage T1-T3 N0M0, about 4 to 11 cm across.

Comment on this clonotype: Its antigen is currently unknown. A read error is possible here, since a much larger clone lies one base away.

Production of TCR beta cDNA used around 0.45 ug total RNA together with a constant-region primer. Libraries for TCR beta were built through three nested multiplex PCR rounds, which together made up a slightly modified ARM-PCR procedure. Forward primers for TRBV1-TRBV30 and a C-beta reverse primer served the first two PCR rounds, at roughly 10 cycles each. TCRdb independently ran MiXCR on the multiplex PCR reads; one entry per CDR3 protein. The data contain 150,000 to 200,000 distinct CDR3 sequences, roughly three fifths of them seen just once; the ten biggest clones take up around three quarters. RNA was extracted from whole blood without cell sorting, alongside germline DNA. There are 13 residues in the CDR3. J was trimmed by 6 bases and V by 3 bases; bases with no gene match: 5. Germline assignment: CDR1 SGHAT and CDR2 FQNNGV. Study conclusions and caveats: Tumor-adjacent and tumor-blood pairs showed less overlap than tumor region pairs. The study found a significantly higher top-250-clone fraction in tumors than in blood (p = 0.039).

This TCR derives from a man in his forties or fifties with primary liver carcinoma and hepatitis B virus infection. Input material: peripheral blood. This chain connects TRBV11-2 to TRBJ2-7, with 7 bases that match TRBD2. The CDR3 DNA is TGTGCCAGCAGCTTGGGGAGGGGAGGCGAGCAGTACTTC. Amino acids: CASSLGRGGEQYF.